The 25 T cell receptor beta chains below come from one sample, sequenced in a study of vaccination and CD4 T cells after COVID-19. Treatment of the sample: roughly 10-day PBMC culture with coronavirus spike peptide pools or control peptides (ViraFEST assay). Sequencing of the DNA from cultured CD4+ T cells was carried out with the Oncomine TCR Beta short-read assay. One entry per CDR3 protein results from TCRdb running MiXCR on the PCR reads. The top ten hold approximately 11% of the sample, which has over 20,000 distinct CDR3 sequences, about 41% seen once. No antigens are known for them. The material sequenced was CD4+ T cells from blood, cultured in vitro. The receptors were sampled from a human donor who had recovered from COVID-19.

This sequence joins TRBV18 and TRBJ2-7, with D perhaps TRBD2 (5 bases). The CDR3 has 13 residues. Trimming left V 3 bases short and J 7 bases short, with 13 bases between. Germline loops: CDR1 KGHSH, CDR2 LQKENI. The CDR3 sequence: CASSPDSVFEQYF. The CDR3 DNA is TGTGCCAGCTCACCGGACTCGGTTTTTGAGCAGTACTTC. Combining the CDR3 with reference TRBV18 and TRBJ2-7 gives the whole variable domain NAGVMQNPRHLVRRRGQEARLRCSPMKGHSHVYWYRQLPEEGLKFMVYLQKENIIDESGMPKERFSAEFPKEGPSILRIQQVVRGDSAAYFCASSPDSVFEQYFGPGTRLTVT.

Concerning this clonotype itself: One junction end disagrees with the germline gene, perhaps due to a read error. The V gene is TRBV7-9, the J gene TRBJ2-3; D gene ambiguous. The CDR3 is made up of 15 amino acids. Germline lookup yields CDR1 SEHNR and CDR2 FQNEAQ (reference sequence). CDR3 amino acids: CASSLEKYSTDTQYF. The CDR3 region has the DNA TGCGCCAGCAGCTTGGAAAAATATAGCACAGATACGCAGTATTTT.

This chain uses TRBV2 with TRBJ2-7; TRBD1 matches at 8 bases. V lost 10 bases to trimming and J lost 5 bases; unmatched junction nucleotides: 13. Germline V gene sequence: CDR1 SNHLY, CDR2 FYNNEI. This CDR3 has 14 amino acids. The CDR3 loop reads CATLSDRGGNEQYF. For the CDR3, the DNA is TGTGCCACCTTATCCGACAGGGGAGGAAACGAGCAGTACTTC.

The chain combines TRBV6-1 with TRBJ1-1, with D perhaps TRBD1 (5 bases). This CDR3 is 13 amino acids long. Germline V gene sequence: CDR1 MNHNS, CDR2 SASEGT. Trimming shortened V by 5 bases and J by 9 bases, and 16 bases separated the two germline ends. Written as DNA, the CDR3 is TGTGCCAGCAGTCCCCCCGGTCGGGGGAAAGCTTTCTTT. Protein sequence: CASSPPGRGKAFF.

There are a few counts of this clonotype. J is TRBJ1-1 and V is TRBV28, with 7 bases that match TRBD1. CDR3 length: 17 amino acids. CDR1 is MDHEN, CDR2 SYDVKM, per germline. The V segment lost 7 bases and the J segment 4 bases; nucleotides outside the gene matches: 18. This chain's CDR3 is CASKITGATGLTTEAFF. CDR3 coding DNA: TGTGCCAGCAAAATAACAGGGGCGACAGGTTTGACCACTGAAGCTTTCTTT.

This clonotype was seen more than once but under ten times. This chain links TRBV10-1 with TRBJ2-7; D may correspond to TRBD1 or TRBD2 (6 bases each). The length of the CDR3 is 17 residues. The germline CDR1 and CDR2 sequences are WNHNN and SYGVQD (reference sequence). Trimming shortened V by 2 bases and J by 8 bases, and 25 bases separated the two germline ends. The CDR3 DNA sequence: TGCGCCAGCAGTGAGGATTCAGGAAGGGGGGATCGCGATAAGCAGTACTTC. Its translation is CASSEDSGRGDRDKQYF.

This rearrangement joins TRBV12-3 or TRBV12-4 to TRBJ1-6, with 8 bases identical to TRBD1. V lost 2 bases, J lost 6 bases, and 3 bases stayed unmatched. This CDR3 is built from 15 residues. This chain's CDR3 is CASSLRDRGNSPLHF. CDR3 nucleotide sequence: TGTGCCAGCAGTTTACGTGACAGGGGTAATTCACCCCTCCACTTT.

Note on this clonotype: The junction does not match germline at one end; this may be a read error. The chain joins TRBV4-2 to TRBJ2-1; 10 bases agree with TRBD2. This CDR3 is built from 20 residues. Per germline, CDR1 LGHNA and CDR2 YNFKEQ. The DNA for the CDR3 is TGTGCCAGCAGCCTAATGCCCCCGGGACTAGCGCAGAGCTCCTACGATGAGCAGTTCTTC. This encodes CASSLMPPGLAQSSYDEQFF.

The V gene is TRBV7-9, the J gene TRBJ2-7; 13 nucleotides match TRBD2. This CDR3 comprises 15 residues. Germline V lookup: CDR1 SEHNR, CDR2 FQNEAQ (reference sequence). V dropped 5 bases and J dropped 2; count of bases not matched to a gene: 3. CDR3 nucleotide sequence: TGTGCCAGCAGCCAGGGACTAGCGGGAACCTACGAGCAGTACTTC. This gives the protein CASSQGLAGTYEQYF.

The chain employs TRBV2 and TRBJ2-2; weak D call: TRBD2 (6 bases). The CDR3 sequence is 14 residues long. Between the trimmed V and J ends, which lost 8 bases and 7 bases, there was a span of 17 bases. The V gene's germline CDR1 is SNHLY and CDR2 FYNNEI. This chain's CDR3 is CASWDFQGIGELFF. CDR3 nucleotide sequence: TGTGCCAGCTGGGACTTCCAAGGGATCGGGGAGCTGTTTTTT.

This clonotype was counted a few times. The rearrangement links TRBV7-9 to TRBJ1-3; D not resolved. The germline gives CDR1 SEHNR, CDR2 FQNEAQ (reference sequence). V dropped 1 base and J dropped 0 bases, with 10 bases sitting between them. CDR3 size: 16 residues. The CDR3 loop reads CASSLEVVTSGNTIYF. For the CDR3, the DNA is TGTGCCAGCAGCTTAGAGGTAGTTACCTCTGGAAACACCATATATTTT.

The gene calls are TRBV5-1 and TRBJ2-5; TRBD1 matches 10 bases. This CDR3 is built from 17 residues. The V gene end was trimmed by 1 base and the J gene end by 6 bases; junction bases not matched to a gene: 12. The germline gives CDR1 SGHRS, CDR2 YFSETQ. CDR3 loop: CASSLKTGQGSEKTQYF. CDR3 bases: TGCGCCAGCAGCTTGAAGACGGGACAGGGGAGTGAGAAGACCCAGTACTTC.

For the CDR3, the DNA is TGTGCCACCAGTGACCTAGGACTAGCGGGACCCACAGATACGCAGTATTTT. Its translation: CATSDLGLAGPTDTQYF. This chain connects TRBV24-1 to TRBJ2-3; TRBD2 matches at 12 bases. Germline CDR1 and CDR2: KGHDR and SFDVKD. The junction had 6 bases not matched to a gene; V was cut back by 4 bases and J by 2 bases. This CDR3 has 17 residues.

The J gene is TRBJ1-1, the V gene TRBV19; the D is unclear. The CDR3 covers 15 residues. The V gene lost 7 bases and the J gene lost 4 bases, with 19 bases spanning the gap. CDR1 is LNHDA and CDR2 is SQIVND in the germline V gene (reference sequence). The CDR3 coding sequence is TGTGCCAGTAAAGTTTTGGAGAGCGGGAGCACTGAAGCTTTCTTT. This sequence encodes CASKVLESGSTEAFF.

This clonotype has more than one count but fewer than ten. V and J are TRBV20-1 and TRBJ2-7, with 8 positions matching TRBD1. Germline V gene data show CDR1 as DFQATT and CDR2 as SNEGSKA (reference sequence). The CDR3 consists of 14 residues. V was pared by 1 base and J by 2 bases, with 4 bases of the junction left unmatched. The DNA for the CDR3 is TGCAGTGCTAGAGCCCCGGGACAGGCCTACGAGCAGTACTTC. This translates into CSARAPGQAYEQYF.

The CDR3 sequence is CSASGTGLEQFF. The CDR3 bases are TGCAGTGCTAGCGGGACGGGCCTTGAGCAGTTCTTC. The gene calls are TRBV20-1 and TRBJ2-1; D may correspond to TRBD1 or TRBD2 (5 bases each). The ends were cut back, 3 bases at V and 9 bases at J, with 12 bases in the middle. CDR3 length equals 12 residues. Germline assignment: CDR1 DFQATT and CDR2 SNEGSKA (reference sequence).

The chain links TRBV28 to TRBJ1-2; D perhaps matches TRBD1 (5 bases). In germline, CDR1 is MDHEN, CDR2 SYDVKM. V lost 3 bases, J lost 8 bases, and 25 bases lay in between. This CDR3 region has 17 residues. CDR3 nucleotide sequence: TGTGCCAGCAGTTTTTACTCAGGGTGGGACCGTGGTAGGGGCTACACCTTC. This encodes CASSFYSGWDRGRGYTF.

This clonotype was recorded only once. V usage is TRBV6-1 and J usage is TRBJ1-4; possibly TRBD1 for D (5 bases). Germline V lookup: CDR1 MNHNS, CDR2 SASEGT. Trimming removed 6 bases from V and 6 bases from J, with 14 bases in between. The length of the CDR3 is 14 residues. DNA for the CDR3: TGTGCCAGCAGGAAAGGCGGGGCAGATGAAAAACTGTTTTTT. Amino acid sequence: CASRKGGADEKLFF.

Only a few counts were recorded for this clonotype. The chain is built from TRBV20-1 and TRBJ1-2, with D tentatively TRBD1 (5 bases). CDR1 and CDR2 (germline): DFQATT, SNEGSKA (reference sequence). Trimming took 7 bases from V and 5 from J, leaving 14 bases between them. CDR3 length: 12 residues. The CDR3 region has the DNA TGCAGTGGCGTTGGGGCAGCATATGGCTACACCTTC. This sequence encodes CSGVGAAYGYTF.

V gene TRBV2 combines with J gene TRBJ2-7; 8 positions agree with TRBD1. The CDR3 is 13 amino acids. Trimming took 1 base from V and 6 from J; bases not matched to a gene: 2. Germline V lookup: CDR1 SNHLY, CDR2 FYNNEI. CDR3 residues: CASSEVTGGEQYF. CDR3 nucleotides: TGTGCCAGCAGTGAAGTAACAGGGGGCGAGCAGTACTTC.

This chain uses TRBV4-1 with TRBJ1-5; D remains ambiguous. Germline V CDR1 and CDR2: MGHRA, YSYEKL. Trimming removed 5 bases from V and 3 bases from J, with 23 bases in between. CDR3 length equals 18 residues. For the CDR3, the DNA is TGCGCCAGCAGCTCCCTCCGACGGGGAAATCATATCAATCAGCCCCAGCATTTT. Translating gives CASSSLRRGNHINQPQHF.

The chain carries TRBV5-4 and TRBJ1-5; possibly TRBD1 for D (6 bases). This CDR3 comprises 16 residues. V was pared by 4 bases and J by 1 base, with 15 bases between. Germline-derived CDR1 and CDR2 are SGHNT and YYREEE (reference sequence). The CDR3: CASSPCKGESNQPQHF. The CDR3 DNA reads TGTGCCAGCAGCCCATGTAAGGGGGAAAGCAATCAGCCCCAGCATTTT.

By share, this clonotype ranks as medium-sized (0.01 to 0.1%). This chain joins TRBV7-2 and TRBJ2-1; D possibly corresponds to TRBD2 (7 bases). Trimming left V 5 bases short and J 6 bases short, with 17 bases between. Per the germline V gene, CDR1 is SGHTA and CDR2 is FQGNSA. The CDR3 contains 15 residues. This CDR3 is CASSRSTGGSNEQFF. The DNA for the CDR3 is TGTGCCAGCAGCCGGTCGACGGGGGGCTCCAATGAGCAGTTCTTC.

This sequence joins TRBV20-1 and TRBJ1-1; possibly TRBD1 for D (5 bases). The CDR3 runs to 12 residues. The V gene lost 3 bases and the J gene lost 6 bases, with 11 bases spanning the gap. Germline V gene lookup returns CDR1 DFQATT and CDR2 SNEGSKA (reference sequence). CDR3 sequence (DNA): TGCAGTGCTAGTTCAGGGCGCGCTGAAGCTTTCTTT. Its translation is CSASSGRAEAFF.

The chain couples TRBV9 to TRBJ2-1; no definite D call. The germline CDR1 and CDR2 sequences are SGDLS and YYNGEE. Trimming removed 4 bases from V and 2 bases from J, with 16 bases in between. The CDR3 runs 16 residues. For the CDR3, the DNA is TGTGCCAGCAGCCCCTTTGTCGACTCCACCTACAATGAGCAGTTCTTC. It is translated as CASSPFVDSTYNEQFF.